These 5 T cell receptor beta chains share one sample of origin, sequenced in a study of breast tumors, draining lymph nodes, adjacent tissues. Breast cancer patients provided tissue from their axillary draining lymph nodes. A single record per CDR3 protein comes from TCRdb applying MiXCR to the multiplex PCR reads. The data contain approximately 130,000 distinct CDR3 sequences, roughly 20% of them singletons. The sequenced sample consisted of axillary lymph node tissue. These receptors were taken from a female donor with breast cancer. Some clones in this sample may be carry-over from other donors' samples.

This clonotype was recorded many times. The CDR3 DNA is TGCGCCAGCAGTCCACGGGGACTAGCGGGAGTTGACAATGAGCAGTTCTTC. Residues: CASSPRGLAGVDNEQFF. V gene TRBV10-1 combines with J gene TRBJ2-1; TRBD2 agrees at 14 bases. The CDR3 length is 17 residues. The germline gives CDR1 WNHNN, CDR2 SYGVQD (reference sequence). V shed 5 bases and J 5 bases; nucleotides not matched to a gene: 8.

Comments on this clonotype: A read error may explain this, as a much larger clone is one base away. The V gene is TRBV20-1, the J gene TRBJ1-2; D unclear. V dropped 0 bases and J dropped 7 bases, with 18 bases sitting between them. This CDR3 is 15 amino acids long. The germline gives CDR1 DFQATT, CDR2 SNEGSKA (reference sequence). CDR3 DNA: TGCAGTGCTAGAGATCGCTCAGGTGGGCTGGCTGGCTACACCTTC. It specifies CSARDRSGGLAGYTF.

There are many counts of this clonotype. The V call is TRBV29-1, the J call TRBJ2-1, with TRBD2 matching over 9 bases. CDR3 length equals 17 residues. With V trimmed by 4 bases and J by 14 bases, 24 bases remained unmatched. CDR1 is SQVTM, CDR2 ANQGSEA, per germline. DNA of the CDR3: TGCAGCGTTGCCGACAGCCTTGGGACTCGGCGGCGGGGGGGGGAGTTCTTC. Protein: CSVADSLGTRRRGGEFF.

This clonotype was observed at least ten times. The rearrangement joins TRBV20-1 to TRBJ2-1; D unresolved. CDR3 length: 15 amino acids. The V end was cut by 0 bases, the J end by 2 bases, with 11 bases between. Germline assignment: CDR1 DFQATT and CDR2 SNEGSKA (reference sequence). The CDR3 coding sequence is TGCAGTGCTAGAGATCGAGGCGCCCCCTACAATGAGCAGTTCTTC. This gives the protein CSARDRGAPYNEQFF.

Points on this clonotype: One base away lies a much larger clone, so this may be a sequencing read error. This rearrangement joins TRBV29-1 to TRBJ2-3; D remains ambiguous. The CDR3 consists of 11 residues. Germline assignment: CDR1 SQVTM and CDR2 ANQGSEA. CDR3 in amino acids: CSFFRVDTQFF. Written as DNA, the CDR3 is TGCAGCTTTTTTCGGGTAGATACGCAGTTTTTT.